This T cell receptor beta chain was captured in a study of CD8+ T cells in alopecia areata. General study findings and limits: With just one nonresponder, it is still uncertain whether baseline CD8+ expansion relates to response. Across lesional scalp, and particularly alopecia totalis/universalis, clonality surpassed that of normal scalp.

As to this clone: Its antigen is not known.

Investigators isolated RNA and reverse transcribed it into cDNA to act as the sequencing template. The table came from immunoSEQ multiplex PCR; TCRdb's copy has only in-frame clones and leaves some out. The sample consists of about 270,000 clones, around 64% of them appearing once. Noted treatment: oral pan-JAK inhibitor, 5-10 mg twice daily. Sorting from PBMCs produced CD4+ and CD8+ T cells. There are 16 residues in the CDR3. The germline V and J ends were trimmed by 1 base and 2 bases, with 9 bases remaining between them. Germline V gene lookup returns CDR1 LGHNA and CDR2 YNFKEQ. The sequence was collected from a human donor with alopecia areata. This specimen was CD4+ T cells sorted from blood, taken around week 54, from a patient treated with tofacitinib. This rearrangement joins TRBV4-2 to TRBJ2-6; D perhaps matches TRBD1 (6 bases). The CDR3 DNA reads TGTGCCAGCAGCCAAGTCCGGGACACTGGGGCCAACGTCCTGACTTTC. Amino acids: CASSQVRDTGANVLTF.